This T cell receptor (beta chain) is from a study of cytomegalovirus exposure and HLA in healthy donors. This CDR3 comprises 15 residues. V gave up 6 bases and J gave up 3 bases, with 14 bases separating them. Per germline, CDR1 MNHEY and CDR2 SMNVEV (reference sequence). It was with 60 Vbeta and 13 Jbeta primers that the PCR ran. Only in-frame clones appear in the TCRdb table, and some are missing; sequencing was by immunoSEQ multiplex PCR. The sample yields about 190,000 clones, about 80% seen once. The V gene is TRBV27, the J gene TRBJ1-4; possibly TRBD1 for D (6 bases). The receptor's source is a woman in her 40s in good health and CMV-seronegative. The specimen was PBMCs. In DNA, the CDR3 is TGTGCCAGCAGCCTATTAGGGGGTCCTAATGAAAAACTGTTTTTT. Its translation: CASSLLGGPNEKLFF.